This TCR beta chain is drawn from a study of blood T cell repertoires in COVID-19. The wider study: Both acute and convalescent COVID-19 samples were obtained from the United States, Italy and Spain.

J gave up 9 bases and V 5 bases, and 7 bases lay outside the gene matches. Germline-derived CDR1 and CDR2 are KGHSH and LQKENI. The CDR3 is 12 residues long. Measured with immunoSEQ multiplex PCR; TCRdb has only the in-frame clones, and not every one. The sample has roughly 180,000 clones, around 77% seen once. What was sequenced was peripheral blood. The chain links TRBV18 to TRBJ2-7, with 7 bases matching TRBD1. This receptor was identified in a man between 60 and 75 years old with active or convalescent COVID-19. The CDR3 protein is CASSMTDRRQYF. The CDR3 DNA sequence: TGTGCCAGCTCAATGACGGACAGGCGGCAGTACTTC. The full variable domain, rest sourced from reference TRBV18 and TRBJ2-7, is NAGVMQNPRHLVRRRGQEARLRCSPMKGHSHVYWYRQLPEEGLKFMVYLQKENIIDESGMPKERFSAEFPKEGPSILRIQQVVRGDSAAYFCASSMTDRRQYFGPGTRLTVT.